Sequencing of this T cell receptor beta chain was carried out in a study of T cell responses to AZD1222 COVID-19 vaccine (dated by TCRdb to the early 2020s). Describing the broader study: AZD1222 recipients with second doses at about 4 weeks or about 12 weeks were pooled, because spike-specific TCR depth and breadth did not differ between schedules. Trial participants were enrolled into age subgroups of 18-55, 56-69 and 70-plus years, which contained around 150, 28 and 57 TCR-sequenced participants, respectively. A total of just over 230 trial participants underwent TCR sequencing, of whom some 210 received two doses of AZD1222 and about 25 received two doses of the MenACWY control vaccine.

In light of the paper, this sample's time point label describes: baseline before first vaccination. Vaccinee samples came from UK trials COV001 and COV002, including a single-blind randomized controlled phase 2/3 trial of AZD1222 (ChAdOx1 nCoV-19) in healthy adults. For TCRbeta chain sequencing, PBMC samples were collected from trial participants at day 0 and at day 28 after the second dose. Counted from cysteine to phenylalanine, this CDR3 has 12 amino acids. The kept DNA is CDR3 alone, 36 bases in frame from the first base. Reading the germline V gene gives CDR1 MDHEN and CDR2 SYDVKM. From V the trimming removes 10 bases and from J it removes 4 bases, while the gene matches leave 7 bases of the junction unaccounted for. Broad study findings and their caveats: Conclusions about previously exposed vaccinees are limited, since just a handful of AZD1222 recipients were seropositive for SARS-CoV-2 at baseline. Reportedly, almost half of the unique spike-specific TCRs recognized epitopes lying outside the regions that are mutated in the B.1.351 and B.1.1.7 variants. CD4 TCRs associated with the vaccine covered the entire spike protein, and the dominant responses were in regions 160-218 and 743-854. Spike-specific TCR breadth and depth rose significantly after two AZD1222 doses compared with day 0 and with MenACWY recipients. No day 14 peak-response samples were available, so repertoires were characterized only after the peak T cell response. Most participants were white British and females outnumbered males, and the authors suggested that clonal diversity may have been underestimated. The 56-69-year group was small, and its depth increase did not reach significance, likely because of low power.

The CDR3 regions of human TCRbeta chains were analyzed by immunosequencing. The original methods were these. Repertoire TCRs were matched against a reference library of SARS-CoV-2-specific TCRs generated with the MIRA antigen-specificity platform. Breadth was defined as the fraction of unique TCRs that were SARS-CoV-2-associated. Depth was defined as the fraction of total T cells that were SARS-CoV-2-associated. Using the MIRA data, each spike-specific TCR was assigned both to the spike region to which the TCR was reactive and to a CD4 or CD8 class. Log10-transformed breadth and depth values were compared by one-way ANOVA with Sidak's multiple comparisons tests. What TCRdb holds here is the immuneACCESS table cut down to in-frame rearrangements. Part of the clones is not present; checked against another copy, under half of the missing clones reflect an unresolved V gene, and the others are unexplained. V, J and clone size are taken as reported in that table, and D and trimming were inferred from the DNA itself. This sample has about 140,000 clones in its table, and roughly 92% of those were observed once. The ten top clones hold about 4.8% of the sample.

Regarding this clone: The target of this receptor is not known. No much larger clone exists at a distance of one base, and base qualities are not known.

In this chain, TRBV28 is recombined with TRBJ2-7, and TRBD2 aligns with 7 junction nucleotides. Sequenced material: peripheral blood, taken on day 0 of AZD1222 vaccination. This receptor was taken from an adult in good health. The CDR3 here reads CAISGWGYEQYF. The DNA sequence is TGTGCCATTAGCGGGTGGGGGTACGAGCAGTACTTC.